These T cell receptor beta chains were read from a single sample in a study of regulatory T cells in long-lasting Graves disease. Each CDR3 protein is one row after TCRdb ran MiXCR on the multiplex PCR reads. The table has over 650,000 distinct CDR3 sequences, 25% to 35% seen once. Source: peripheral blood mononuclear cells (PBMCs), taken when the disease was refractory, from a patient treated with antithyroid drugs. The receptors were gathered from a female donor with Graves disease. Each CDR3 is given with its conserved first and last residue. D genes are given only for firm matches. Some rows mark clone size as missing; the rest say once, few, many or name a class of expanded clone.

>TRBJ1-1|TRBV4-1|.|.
CASSYTQGRVGEAFF
TGCGCCAGCAGCTATACACAGGGAAGGGTGGGTGAAGCTTTCTTT
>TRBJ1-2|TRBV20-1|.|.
CSARRGDTNYGYTF
TGCAGTGCTAGACGGGGAGATACTAACTATGGCTACACCTTC
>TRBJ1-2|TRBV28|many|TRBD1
CASNRDRANYGYTF
TGTGCCAGCAATAGGGACAGGGCTAACTATGGCTACACCTTC
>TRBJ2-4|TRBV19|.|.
CASSIPQGKNIQYF
TGTGCCAGTAGTATCCCCCAGGGCAAGAACATTCAGTACTTC
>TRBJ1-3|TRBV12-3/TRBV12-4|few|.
CASSFQQGGNTIYF
TGTGCCAGCAGTTTCCAACAAGGAGGGAACACCATATATTTT
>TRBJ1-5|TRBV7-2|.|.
CASSLRGGGSNQPQHF
TGTGCCAGCAGCTTAAGGGGGGGGGGTAGCAATCAGCCCCAGCATTTT
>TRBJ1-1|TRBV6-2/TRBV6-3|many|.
CASSYQGMNTEAFF
TGTGCCAGCAGTTACCAGGGGATGAACACTGAAGCTTTCTTT
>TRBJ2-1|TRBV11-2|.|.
CASSFGGGAANEQFF
TGTGCCAGCAGCTTTGGTGGGGGGGCGGCCAATGAGCAGTTCTTC
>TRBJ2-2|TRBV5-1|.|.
CASSMAVTGELLF
TGCGCCAGCAGCATGGCTGTTACCGGGGAGCTGCTTTTT
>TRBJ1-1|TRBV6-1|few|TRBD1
CASTLGTGGGNTEAFF
TGTGCCAGCACCCTCGGGACAGGGGGCGGGAACACTGAAGCTTTCTTT
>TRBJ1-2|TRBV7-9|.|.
CASTPRRGDYGYTF
TGTGCCAGCACCCCCCGACGGGGAGACTATGGCTACACCTTC
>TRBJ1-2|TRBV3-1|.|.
CASSPLTVVYGYTF
TGTGCCAGCAGCCCTTTGACAGTTGTCTATGGCTACACCTTC
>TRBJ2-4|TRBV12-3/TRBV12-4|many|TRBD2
CASSPRGVREDIQYF
TGTGCCAGCAGTCCAAGGGGAGTTCGGGAGGACATTCAGTACTTC
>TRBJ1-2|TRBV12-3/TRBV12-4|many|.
CASSLEISGANYGYTF
TGTGCCAGCAGTTTAGAAATTTCAGGGGCCAACTATGGCTACACCTTC
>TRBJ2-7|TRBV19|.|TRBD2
CASSIGTSGYEQYF
TGTGCCAGTAGTATAGGGACTAGCGGGTACGAGCAGTACTTC
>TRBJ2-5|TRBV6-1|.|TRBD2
CASLTGLAGRQETQYF
TGTGCCAGCCTAACCGGATTAGCGGGGCGCCAAGAGACCCAGTACTTC
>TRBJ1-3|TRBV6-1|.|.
CASSDTGGMPGNTIYF
TGTGCCAGCAGCGATACAGGTGGGATGCCTGGAAACACCATATATTTT
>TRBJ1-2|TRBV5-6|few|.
CASSPGPTGRYGYTF
TGTGCCAGCAGCCCGGGCCCGACAGGACGTTATGGCTACACCTTC
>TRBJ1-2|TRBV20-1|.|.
CSANLRALREGYTF
TGCAGTGCCAATTTAAGGGCCCTCCGGGAGGGCTACACCTTC
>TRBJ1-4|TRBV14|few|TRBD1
CASSQGQGTEKLFF
TGTGCCAGCAGCCAGGGACAGGGGACTGAAAAACTGTTTTTT
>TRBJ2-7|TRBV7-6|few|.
CASSLVTGREQYF
TGTGCCAGCAGCTTGGTGACAGGGAGGGAGCAGTACTTC
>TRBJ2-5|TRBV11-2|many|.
CASRTGVEETQYF
TGTGCCAGCAGGACCGGAGTGGAAGAGACCCAGTACTTC
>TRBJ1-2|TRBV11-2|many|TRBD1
CASSQDPGQGLANYGYTF
TGTGCCAGCAGCCAAGACCCGGGACAGGGACTCGCAAACTATGGCTACACCTTC
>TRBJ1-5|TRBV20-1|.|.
CSARDRVNSNQPQHF
TGCAGTGCTAGAGATCGGGTAAATAGCAATCAGCCCCAGCATTTT
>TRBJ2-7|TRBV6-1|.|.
CASSRTLASYEQYF
TGTGCCAGCAGCCGGACATTAGCCTCCTACGAGCAGTACTTC
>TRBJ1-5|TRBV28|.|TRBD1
CASNLGQGYRQPQHF
TGTGCCAGCAACCTGGGACAGGGTTATCGTCAGCCCCAGCATTTT
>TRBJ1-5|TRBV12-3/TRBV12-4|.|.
CASSRDTGYSNQPQHF
TGTGCCAGCAGCCGTGATACAGGGTATAGCAATCAGCCCCAGCATTTT
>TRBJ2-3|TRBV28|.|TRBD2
CASSEREASTDTQYF
TGTGCCAGCAGCGAGCGGGAGGCGAGCACAGATACGCAGTATTTT